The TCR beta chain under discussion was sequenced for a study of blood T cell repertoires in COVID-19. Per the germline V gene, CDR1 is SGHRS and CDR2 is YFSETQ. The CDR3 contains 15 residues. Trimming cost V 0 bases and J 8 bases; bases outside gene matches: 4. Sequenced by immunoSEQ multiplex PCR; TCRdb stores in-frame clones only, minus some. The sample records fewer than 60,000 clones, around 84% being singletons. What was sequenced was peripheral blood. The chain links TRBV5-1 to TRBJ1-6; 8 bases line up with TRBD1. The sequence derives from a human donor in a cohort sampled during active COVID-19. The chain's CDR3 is CASSLGQGTHSPLHF. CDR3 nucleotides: TGCGCCAGCAGCTTGGGACAGGGGACACATTCACCCCTCCACTTT.